Shown below are 13 T cell receptor beta chains from a single sample sequenced in a study of T-cell reconstitution after alpha-beta-depleted transplantation in children. During its preparation, the TCRbeta library received unique molecular identifiers. TCRdb reprocessed the PCR reads with MiXCR, giving one entry per CDR3 protein. The sample consists of 190,000 or so distinct CDR3 sequences, roughly 6% of them appearing once. Here the sequenced sample was PBMCs, taken before TCRalphabeta/CD19-depleted stem cell transplant. These receptor sequences come from a girl under two years old with combined immunodeficiency, due to receive a stem cell transplant.

This clonotype showed up many times. The rearrangement uses TRBV28 and TRBJ2-1; no definite D call. Germline assignment: CDR1 MDHEN and CDR2 SYDVKM. The CDR3 runs to 11 residues. V was pared by 5 bases and J by 8 bases, with 7 bases between. The CDR3 sequence is CASSRQYEQFF. The CDR3 nucleotides are TGTGCCAGCAGTCGCCAATATGAGCAGTTCTTC.

The V and J genes are TRBV19 and TRBJ1-1; D gene uncertain. There are 14 residues in the CDR3. V was pared by 2 bases and J by 2 bases, with 9 bases between. Germline V gene sequence: CDR1 LNHDA, CDR2 SQIVND (reference sequence). The CDR3 loop is CASSIWAPNTEAFF. DNA of the CDR3: TGTGCCAGTAGTATATGGGCACCCAACACTGAAGCTTTCTTT.

Ten or more counts support this clonotype. This rearrangement joins TRBV11-3 to TRBJ2-1, with D perhaps matching TRBD2 (5 bases). Trimming left V 3 bases short and J 2 bases short, with 11 bases between. The germline CDR1 and CDR2 sequences are SGHNT and YENEEA. The CDR3 spans 15 residues. The CDR3, as DNA: TGTGCCAGCAGCTTGCGGGCTGCCACCTACAATGAGCAGTTCTTC. Translated, it gives CASSLRAATYNEQFF.

This clonotype came up many times. The genes are TRBV28 and TRBJ2-3, with no clear D. This CDR3 region has 17 residues. V lost 4 bases to trimming and J lost 0 bases, with 17 bases between them. Per germline, CDR1 MDHEN and CDR2 SYDVKM. The CDR3 loop is CASSWVSSHRSTDTQYF. CDR3 bases: TGTGCCAGCAGTTGGGTCTCATCCCATCGGAGCACAGATACGCAGTATTTT.

This clonotype was counted ten times or more. The chain employs TRBV20-1 and TRBJ2-1, with 13 nucleotides matching TRBD2. V was pared by 0 bases and J by 10 bases, with 12 bases of the junction left unmatched. The germline V gene encodes CDR1 DFQATT and CDR2 SNEGSKA (reference sequence). This CDR3 contains 17 residues. CDR3 in amino acids: CSARDPRGTSGTSEQFF. DNA for the CDR3: TGCAGTGCTAGAGACCCGAGGGGGACTAGCGGGACTTCGGAGCAGTTCTTC.

This clonotype was recorded many times. This chain joins TRBV20-1 and TRBJ1-4; D may be TRBD1 (5 bases). This CDR3 contains 14 residues. Germline V CDR1 and CDR2: DFQATT, SNEGSKA (reference sequence). V lost 2 bases to trimming and J lost 4 bases, with 11 bases between them. CDR3 loop: CSARRRELNEKLFF. In DNA, the CDR3 is TGCAGTGCTAGACGCAGGGAGCTTAATGAAAAACTGTTTTTT.

The chain carries TRBV15 and TRBJ2-5; a possible D gene is TRBD1 (6 bases). Germline loops: CDR1 LNHNV, CDR2 YYDKDF (reference sequence). The CDR3 extends over 15 amino acids. V shed 3 bases and J shed 2 bases, with 13 bases lying between them. DNA for the CDR3: TGTGCCACCAGCAGGGACGAGGGGGTTCAAGAGACCCAGTACTTC. Its protein product is CATSRDEGVQETQYF.

The rearrangement joins TRBV30 to TRBJ2-1; D perhaps matches TRBD2 (5 bases). Germline V gene sequence: CDR1 GTSNPN, CDR2 SVGIG (reference sequence). V lost 3 bases, J lost 0 bases, and 21 bases lay in between. CDR3 length: 18 amino acids. The chain's CDR3 is CAWSRRTLIGYSYNEQFF. CDR3 DNA sequence: TGTGCCTGGAGCCGGAGGACGCTTATAGGGTACTCCTACAATGAGCAGTTCTTC.

This clonotype was seen only a few times. The chain links TRBV5-6 to TRBJ2-7; either TRBD1 or TRBD2 may fit D (5 bases each). CDR3 length: 17 residues. Germline CDR1 and CDR2: SGHDT and YYEEEE. Trimming took off 2 bases at V and 5 bases at J, with 23 bases between the two ends. The CDR3 bases are TGTGCCAGCAGCTTACCATCATGGGACGGCGCTAAACACGAGCAGTACTTC. Translating gives CASSLPSWDGAKHEQYF. Combining the CDR3 with reference TRBV5-6 and TRBJ2-7 gives the whole variable domain DAGVTQSPTHLIKTRGQQVTLRCSPKSGHDTVSWYQQALGQGPQFIFQYYEEEERQRGNFPDRFSGHQFPNYSSELNVNALLLGDSALYLCASSLPSWDGAKHEQYFGPGTRLTVT.

This clonotype was observed many times. The chain combines TRBV7-9 with TRBJ2-3; the match to TRBD2 covers 8 bases. V lost 2 bases and J lost 2; bases outside the gene matches: 6. The germline gives CDR1 SEHNR, CDR2 FQNEAQ (reference sequence). The CDR3 runs 16 residues. The CDR3 nucleotides are TGTGCCAGCAGCTTACTCGGGAGGGCCGCCACAGATACGCAGTATTTT. Translating it yields CASSLLGRAATDTQYF.

This clonotype was counted ten times or more. The chain recombines TRBV6-5 with TRBJ1-1; weak D call: TRBD1 (5 bases). This CDR3 contains 15 residues. Germline V lookup: CDR1 MNHEY, CDR2 SVGAGI. V gave up 7 bases and J gave up 4 bases, with 19 bases separating them. CDR3 bases: TGTGCCAGCAACCGGGGCCCGAGGGTGGGCACTGAAGCTTTCTTT. Translated, it gives CASNRGPRVGTEAFF.

In this sample, this clonotype turned up many times. The chain couples TRBV20-1 to TRBJ2-7; TRBD2 matches at 7 bases. This CDR3 contains 15 residues. From germline, CDR1 is DFQATT and CDR2 SNEGSKA (reference sequence). Trimming removed 1 base from V and 5 bases from J; junction bases left unmatched: 11. The CDR3 coding sequence is TGCAGTGCTAGAGGGTTCAGCGGGAATCGCAACGAGCAGTACTTC. It codes for CSARGFSGNRNEQYF.

As concerns this clonotype: A much more abundant neighbour one base away suggests this may be a read error. CDR3 sequence: CAISGPSRLNIAEQFF. For the CDR3, the DNA is TGTGCCATCAGTGGGCCGAGCAGGCTTAATATAGCTGAGCAGTTCTTC. The J gene is TRBJ2-1, the V gene TRBV10-3; the D is unclear. The CDR3 runs 16 residues. Germline V gene lookup returns CDR1 ENHRY and CDR2 SYGVKD. V was trimmed by 4 bases and J by 9 bases, leaving 22 bases between them.